This T cell receptor (beta chain) was recovered during a study of blood T cell repertoires in COVID-19 (dated by TCRdb to between 2020 and 2021). Background on the whole study: The collaborator samples originated in the United States, Italy and Spain and spanned the acute and convalescent phases of COVID-19. The material from the prospective study consisted of cDNA or gDNA derived from T cells, B-cell-depleted T cells, or PBMCs. Deeply sampled blood TCRbeta repertoires from subjects exposed to, actively infected with, or recovered from COVID-19 were included in the dataset. A freely available public database, intended as a resource for researchers studying the immune response to SARS-CoV-2, is where the repertoires were released. The samples were drawn from the first 160 participants of the ongoing ImmuneRACE study and from under 1,500 subjects provided by 6 global collaborators. Nearly every sample came with metadata listing a de-identified subject ID, COVID-19 status, age in years and sex. HLA class I and class II types, where available, came from metadata supplied by the sample provider rather than from assay-based typing. What the authors observed across the whole study: Clinical and demographic metadata were provided uncurated, with the amount varying by source and participant.

The immunoSEQ Assay, a bias-controlled multiplex PCR, was used to amplify TCRbeta CDR3 regions from genomic DNA. In the source study's methods: Nucleated cell counts per sample were estimated from amplification of reference gene primers within the assay. Sequence reads were collapsed and filtered to measure the absolute abundance of every unique TCRbeta CDR3 rearrangement. For each sample, productive Simpson clonality was calculated as the square root of Simpson's diversity index over productive rearrangements. Held by TCRdb, this immuneACCESS table contains in-frame sequences only and omits some clones. Under half of the omission traces to an unresolved V gene where checked; the cause of the rest is unknown. The V and J calls and the clone size are those of that table, but D and trimming were determined from the DNA. The sample table contains approximately 430,000 clones; only one count was recorded for roughly 88% of them. The ten largest clones capture approximately 1.4% of the sample.

Turning to this clone: Its binding antigen is unknown. Qualities for individual bases were not recorded, and no much larger clone is one base off.

Collaborating institutions collected whole blood in K2EDTA tubes following their own protocols. For TCRbeta analysis, collaborator samples were shipped as frozen whole blood, as isolated PBMCs, or as DNA extracted from either sample type. CDR1 and CDR2 were assigned from the germline V gene as WSHSY and SAAADI. The CDR3 has 12 amino acids, counting the end cysteine and phenylalanine. The DNA shown is the 36-base CDR3, in frame from base 1. V loses 2 bases of germline sequence and J loses 5 bases, and the interval between the two ends is 7 bases. The sample consisted of peripheral blood. The chain was built from TRBV10-2 and TRBJ2-7; no D gene call is confident. This TCR derives from a young woman with active or convalescent COVID-19. The DNA reads as follows: TGCGCCAGCAGTGAGGCGAGCCACGAGCAGTACTTC. Its coded protein is CASSEASHEQYF.